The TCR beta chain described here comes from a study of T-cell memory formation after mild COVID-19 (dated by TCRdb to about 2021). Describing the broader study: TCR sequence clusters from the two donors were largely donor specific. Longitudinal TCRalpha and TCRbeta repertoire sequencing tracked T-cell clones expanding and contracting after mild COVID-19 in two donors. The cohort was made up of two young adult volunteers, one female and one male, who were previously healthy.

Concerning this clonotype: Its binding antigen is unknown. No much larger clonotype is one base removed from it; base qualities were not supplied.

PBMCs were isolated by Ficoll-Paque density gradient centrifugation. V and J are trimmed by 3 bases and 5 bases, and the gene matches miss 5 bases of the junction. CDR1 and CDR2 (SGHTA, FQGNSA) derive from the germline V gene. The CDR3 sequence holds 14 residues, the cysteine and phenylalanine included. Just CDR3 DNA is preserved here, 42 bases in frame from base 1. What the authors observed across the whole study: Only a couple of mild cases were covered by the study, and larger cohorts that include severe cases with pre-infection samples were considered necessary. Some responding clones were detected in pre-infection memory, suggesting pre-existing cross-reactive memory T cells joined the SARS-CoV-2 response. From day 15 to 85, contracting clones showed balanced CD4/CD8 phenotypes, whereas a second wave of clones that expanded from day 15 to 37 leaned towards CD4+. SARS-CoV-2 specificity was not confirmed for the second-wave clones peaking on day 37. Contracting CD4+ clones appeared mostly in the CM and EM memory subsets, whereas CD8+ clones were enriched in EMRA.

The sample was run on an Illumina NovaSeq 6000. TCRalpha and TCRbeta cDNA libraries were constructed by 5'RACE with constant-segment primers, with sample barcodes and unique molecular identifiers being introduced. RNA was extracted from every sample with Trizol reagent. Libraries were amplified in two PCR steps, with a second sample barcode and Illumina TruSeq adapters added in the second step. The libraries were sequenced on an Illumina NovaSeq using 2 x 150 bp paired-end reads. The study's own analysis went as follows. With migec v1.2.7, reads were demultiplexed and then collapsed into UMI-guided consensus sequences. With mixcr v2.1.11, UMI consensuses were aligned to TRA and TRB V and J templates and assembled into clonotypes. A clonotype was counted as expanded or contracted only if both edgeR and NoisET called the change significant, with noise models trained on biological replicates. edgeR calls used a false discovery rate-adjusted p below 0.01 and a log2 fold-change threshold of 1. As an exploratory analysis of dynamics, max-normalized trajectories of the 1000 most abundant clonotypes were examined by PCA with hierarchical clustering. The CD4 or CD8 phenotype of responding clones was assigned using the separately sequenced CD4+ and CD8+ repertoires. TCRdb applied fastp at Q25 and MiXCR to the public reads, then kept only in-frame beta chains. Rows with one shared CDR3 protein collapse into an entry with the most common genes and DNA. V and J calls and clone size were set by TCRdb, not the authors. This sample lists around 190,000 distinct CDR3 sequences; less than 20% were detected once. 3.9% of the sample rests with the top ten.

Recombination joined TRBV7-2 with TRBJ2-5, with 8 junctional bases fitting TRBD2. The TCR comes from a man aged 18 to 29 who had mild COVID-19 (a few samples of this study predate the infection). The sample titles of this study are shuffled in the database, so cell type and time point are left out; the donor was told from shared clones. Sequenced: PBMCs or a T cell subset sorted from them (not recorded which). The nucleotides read TGTGCCAGCAGCTTGACGGGGGGGCCGGAGACCCAGTACTTC. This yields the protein CASSLTGGPETQYF.